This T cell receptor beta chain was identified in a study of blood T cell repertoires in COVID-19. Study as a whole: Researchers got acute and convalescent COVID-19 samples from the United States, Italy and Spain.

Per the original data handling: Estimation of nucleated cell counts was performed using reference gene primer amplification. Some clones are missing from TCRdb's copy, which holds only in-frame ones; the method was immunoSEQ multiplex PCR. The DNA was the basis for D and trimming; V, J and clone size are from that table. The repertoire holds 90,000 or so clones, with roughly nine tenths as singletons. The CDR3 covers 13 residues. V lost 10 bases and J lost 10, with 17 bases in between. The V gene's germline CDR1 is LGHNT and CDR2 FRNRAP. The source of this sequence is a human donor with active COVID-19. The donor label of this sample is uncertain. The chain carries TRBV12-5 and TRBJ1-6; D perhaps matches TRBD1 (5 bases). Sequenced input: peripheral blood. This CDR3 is CATSLGLRSPLHF. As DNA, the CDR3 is TGTGCTACATCGCTGGGGCTGAGGTCACCCCTCCACTTT.